Following are 13 T cell receptor beta chains from one sample sequenced in a study of cytomegalovirus exposure and HLA in healthy donors. With 60 Vbeta and 13 Jbeta primers, the PCR was carried out. Repertoires were generated with immunoSEQ multiplex PCR, while TCRdb's copy carries only in-frame clones and drops some. The sample carries 150,000 or so clones, roughly 80% recorded once. The material sequenced was PBMCs. The receptors were sampled from a woman aged 18 to 35 in good health and CMV-seronegative.

V gene TRBV29-1 combines with J gene TRBJ2-5; D unclear. V was cut by 4 bases and J by 6 bases, with 9 bases left in between. This CDR3 has 11 amino acids. Germline V gene lookup returns CDR1 SQVTM and CDR2 ANQGSEA. CDR3 coding DNA: TGCAGCGTTGCCCTGGAGCAGACCCAGTACTTC. This sequence encodes CSVALEQTQYF.

The chain carries TRBV25-1 and TRBJ2-1; 9 bases fit TRBD1. From germline, CDR1 is MGHDK and CDR2 SYGVNS. The CDR3 is 18 residues long. Losses at the gene ends were 3 bases for V and 7 bases for J; bases not matched to a gene: 16. The CDR3: CASSDQGWGQGTGNEQFF. CDR3 bases: TGTGCCAGCAGTGATCAAGGCTGGGGACAGGGTACGGGGAATGAGCAGTTCTTC.

The chain is built from TRBV7-3 and TRBJ2-1; D gene unclear. There are 13 residues in the CDR3. V was cut by 2 bases and J by 5 bases, with 7 bases left in between. The germline V gene has CDR1 SGHTA and CDR2 FQGTGA. CDR3 amino acids: CASSLSRDNEQFF. The CDR3 nucleotides read TGTGCCAGCAGCTTATCGAGAGACAATGAGCAGTTCTTC.

V and J are TRBV19 and TRBJ2-2, with D unclear. This CDR3 region has 14 residues. CDR1 and CDR2 from the germline V gene are LNHDA and SQIVND (reference sequence). Trimming stripped 3 bases from V and 4 bases from J, with 9 bases between. CDR3 amino acids: CASSMNEATGELFF. DNA for the CDR3: TGTGCCAGTAGTATGAATGAGGCCACCGGGGAGCTGTTTTTT.

The gene calls are TRBV7-2 and TRBJ2-5; possibly TRBD1 for D (6 bases). Trimming cost V 3 bases and J 2 bases, with 7 bases left between them. The CDR3 has 13 residues. CDR1 is SGHTA and CDR2 is FQGNSA in the germline V gene. The CDR3 loop reads CASSFTGQETQYF. The CDR3 DNA reads TGTGCCAGCAGCTTTACAGGGCAAGAGACCCAGTACTTC. Together with reference TRBV7-2 and TRBJ2-5, the CDR3 gives the full variable domain: GAGVSQSPSNKVTEKGKDVELRCDPISGHTALYWYRQSLGQGLEFLIYFQGNSAPDKSGLPSDRFSAERTGGSVSTLTIQRTQQEDSAVYLCASSFTGQETQYFGPGTRLLVL.

This chain links TRBV5-5 with TRBJ2-5, with 8 bases matching TRBD2. V was pared by 3 bases and J by 4 bases, with 8 bases of the junction left unmatched. Germline CDR1 and CDR2: SGHKS and YYEKEE (reference sequence). CDR3 length: 15 residues. CDR3 region: CASSWGLGGGETQYF. CDR3 sequence (DNA): TGTGCCAGCAGCTGGGGACTAGGTGGGGGAGAGACCCAGTACTTC.

This clone occurred many times. This rearrangement joins TRBV6-4 to TRBJ2-1; 12 bases are shared with TRBD2. CDR1 is MRHNA, CDR2 SNTAGT, per germline. The ends lost 2 bases at V and 7 bases at J; junction bases unmatched: 0. The CDR3 is made up of 14 amino acids. CDR3 region: CASSDGTSGNEQFF. CDR3 sequence (DNA): TGTGCCAGCAGTGACGGGACTAGCGGGAATGAGCAGTTCTTC.

A few counts support this clone. The rearrangement uses TRBV28 and TRBJ2-1; D perhaps matches TRBD2 (6 bases). The V end was cut by 3 bases, the J end by 2 bases, with 11 bases between. Looked up from germline, CDR1 is MDHEN and CDR2 is SYDVKM. The CDR3 totals 15 residues. In DNA, the CDR3 is TGTGCCAGCAGTTTCTCGGGCGGGGCCTACAATGAGCAGTTCTTC. Its translation is CASSFSGGAYNEQFF. Together with reference TRBV28 and TRBJ2-1, the CDR3 gives the full variable domain: DVKVTQSSRYLVKRTGEKVFLECVQDMDHENMFWYRQDPGLGLRLIYFSYDVKMKEKGDIPEGYSVSREKKERFSLILESASTNQTSMYLCASSFSGGAYNEQFFGPGTRLTVL.

The chain combines TRBV4-1 with TRBJ2-7; 11 bases agree with TRBD1. Per germline, CDR1 MGHRA and CDR2 YSYEKL. J lost 7 bases, V lost 4 bases, and 9 bases had no gene match. The CDR3 length is 15 residues. The CDR3 DNA reads TGCGCCAGCAGCCTACGGGACAGGGGGTTGGGGGAGCAGTACTTC. The encoded protein is CASSLRDRGLGEQYF.

The V and J genes are TRBV18 and TRBJ2-7; weak D call: TRBD2 (5 bases). Between the trimmed V and J ends, which lost 5 bases and 2 bases, there was a span of 13 bases. CDR1 KGHSH and CDR2 LQKENI come from the germline V gene. The CDR3 is 14 residues long. The CDR3, as DNA: TGTGCCAGCTCATCAAAATCAGCGGCCTACGAGCAGTACTTC. It is translated as CASSSKSAAYEQYF.

This clone has a single count. This sequence joins TRBV18 and TRBJ2-1; TRBD2 matches at 9 bases. CDR3 length equals 15 residues. Germline V gene lookup returns CDR1 KGHSH and CDR2 LQKENI. The ends lost 3 bases at V and 2 bases at J; junction bases unmatched: 2. CDR3 DNA sequence: TGTGCCAGCTCACCCGGGACTAGCCCCTACAATGAGCAGTTCTTC. Translation gives CASSPGTSPYNEQFF.

This chain links TRBV4-1 with TRBJ2-3, with D maybe TRBD1 (6 bases). The ends were cut back, 2 bases at V and 0 bases at J, with 12 bases in the middle. The germline V gene encodes CDR1 MGHRA and CDR2 YSYEKL. The CDR3 contains 16 residues. Here the CDR3 DNA reads TGCGCCAGCAGCCAATCTTGGACAGAAAGCACAGATACGCAGTATTTT. Translation: CASSQSWTESTDTQYF.

This clone was seen only a few times. The sample has other DNA sequences that encode this CDR3 too. The V and J genes are TRBV7-9 and TRBJ1-5; D is undetermined. Germline-derived CDR1 and CDR2 are SEHNR and FQNEAQ (reference sequence). The V gene lost 1 base and the J gene lost 6 bases, with 4 bases spanning the gap. The CDR3 covers 12 residues. The CDR3 DNA reads TGTGCCAGCAGCTTAGGAGGTCAGCCCCAGCATTTT. Amino acids: CASSLGGQPQHF. Filled out from reference TRBV7-9 and TRBJ1-5, the complete variable domain reads DTGVSQNPRHKITKRGQNVTFRCDPISEHNRLYWYRQTLGQGPEFLTYFQNEAQLEKSRLLSDRFSAERPKGSFSTLEIQRTEQGDSAMYLCASSLGGQPQHFGDGTRLSIL.